This TCR beta chain emerged from a study of T cell changes during pregnancy in multiple sclerosis. Trimming at V came to 4 bases and at J to 8 bases, leaving 7 bases not matched to a gene. The CDR3 is 14 residues long. Germline CDR1 is SGHRS and CDR2 is YFSETQ. Clones were read by immunoSEQ multiplex PCR, and TCRdb kept only the in-frame ones, dropping some. The sample lists fewer than 85,000 clones; around nine tenths were seen once. Sequenced material: peripheral blood, taken in the second trimester of pregnancy. This receptor was identified in a female donor with multiple sclerosis, enrolled in a pregnancy study. The chain couples TRBV5-1 to TRBJ1-4, with TRBD1 matching over 8 bases. CDR3 nucleotides: TGCGCCAGCAGCACCCAGGGGGCAGGAGAAAAACTGTTTTTT. Its protein product is CASSTQGAGEKLFF.